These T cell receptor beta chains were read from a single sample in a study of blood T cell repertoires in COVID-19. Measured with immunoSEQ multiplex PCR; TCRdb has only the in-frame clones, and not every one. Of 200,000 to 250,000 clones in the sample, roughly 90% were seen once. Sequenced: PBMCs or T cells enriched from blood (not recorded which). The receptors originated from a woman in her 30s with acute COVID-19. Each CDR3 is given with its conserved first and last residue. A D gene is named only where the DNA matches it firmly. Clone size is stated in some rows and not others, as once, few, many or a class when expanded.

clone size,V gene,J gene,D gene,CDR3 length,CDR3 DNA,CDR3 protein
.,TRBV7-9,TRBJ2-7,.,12,TGTGCCAGCAGCTTAGGACCGGGACTGGAGTACTTC,CASSLGPGLEYF
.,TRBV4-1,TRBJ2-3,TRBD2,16,TGCGCCAGCAGCCTTAGGACTAGCGGGGGGTCAGATACGCAGTATTTT,CASSLRTSGGSDTQYF
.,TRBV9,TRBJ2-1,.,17,TGTGCCAGCAGCGTAGGCAACAGTGCCACCGGGAACAATGAGCAGTTCTTC,CASSVGNSATGNNEQFF
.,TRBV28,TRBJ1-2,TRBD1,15,TGTGCCAGCAGCAGCGACAGGGGTGGGGCCTATGGCTACACCTTC,CASSSDRGGAYGYTF
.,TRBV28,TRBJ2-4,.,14,TGTGCCAGCAGTTTAAGGGCGGGTAAAAACATTCAGTACTTC,CASSLRAGKNIQYF
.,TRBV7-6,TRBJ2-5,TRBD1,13,TGTGCCAGCAGCGCCGACAGGGGGGAGACCCAGTACTTC,CASSADRGETQYF
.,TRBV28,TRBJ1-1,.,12,TGTGCCAGCAGCCTACCGGGCACTGAAGCTTTCTTT,CASSLPGTEAFF
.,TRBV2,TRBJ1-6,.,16,TGTGCCAGGTCCTCGCAGCAGGGCCCAGCGGGATCACCCCTCCACTTT,CARSSQQGPAGSPLHF
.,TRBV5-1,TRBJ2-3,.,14,TGCGCCAGCAGCTTCGACAGTATCACAGATACGCAGTATTTT,CASSFDSITDTQYF
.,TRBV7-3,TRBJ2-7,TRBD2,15,TGTGCCAGCAGCTGGGGACTAGCGGGAGGGTACGAGCAGTACTTC,CASSWGLAGGYEQYF
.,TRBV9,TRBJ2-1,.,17,TGTGCCAGCAGCGTAGATCAATCTAGGTCCACCTACAATGAGCAGTTCTTC,CASSVDQSRSTYNEQFF
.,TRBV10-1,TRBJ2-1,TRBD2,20,TGCGCCAGCACAAAAAAACCGGGACTAGCGGGAGGGCCTCGTAGCCATGAGCAGTTCTTC,CASTKKPGLAGGPRSHEQFF
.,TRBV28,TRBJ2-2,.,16,TGTGCCAGCAGCCCACGTCAGGGGATCGGCGGCGGGGAGCTGTTTTTT,CASSPRQGIGGGELFF
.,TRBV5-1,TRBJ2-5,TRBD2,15,TGCGCCAGCAGCGACCCGGGCGGGGGGGCGGAGACCCAGTACTTC,CASSDPGGGAETQYF
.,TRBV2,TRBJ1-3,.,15,TGTGCCAGCAGTGAAGCGGGGGCTGGTGGAAACACCATATATTTT,CASSEAGAGGNTIYF
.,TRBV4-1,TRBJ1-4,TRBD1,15,TGCGCCAGCAGCCAAGTCGGGACAGGCGTTGAAAAACTGTTTTTT,CASSQVGTGVEKLFF
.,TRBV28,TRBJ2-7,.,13,TGTGCCACCTATGGTGGGGCCACCTACGAGCAGTACTTC,CATYGGATYEQYF
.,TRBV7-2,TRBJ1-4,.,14,TGTGCCAGCAGCCAGGTTTTGATGGATGAAAAACTGTTTTTT,CASSQVLMDEKLFF
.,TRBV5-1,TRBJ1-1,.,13,TGCGCCAGCAGCTTGGTCGCGGGCACTGAAGCTTTCTTT,CASSLVAGTEAFF
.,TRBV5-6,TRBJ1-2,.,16,TGTGCCAGCAGCTTGGAACAGCTCAGTCAAAGCTATGGCTACACCTTC,CASSLEQLSQSYGYTF
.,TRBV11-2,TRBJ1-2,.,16,TGTGCCAGCAGCACAACGGAGCGGGGCAGGGTGGATGGCTACACCTTC,CASSTTERGRVDGYTF
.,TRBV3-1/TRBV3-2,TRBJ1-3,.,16,TGTGCCAGCAGCCAAGCCGTCGGGGGAACTGGAAACACCATATATTTT,CASSQAVGGTGNTIYF
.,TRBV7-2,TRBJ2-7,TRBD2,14,TGTGCCAGCGGAACTAGCGGGAGTAATCACGAGCAGTACTTC,CASGTSGSNHEQYF
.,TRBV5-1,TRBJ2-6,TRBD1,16,TGCGCCAGCAGCCAGACAGGGGCGATTGGGGCCAACGTCCTGACTTTC,CASSQTGAIGANVLTF
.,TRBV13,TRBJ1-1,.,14,TGTGCCAGCAGCTCGGGGGTGGGTGGAACTGAAGCTTTCTTT,CASSSGVGGTEAFF
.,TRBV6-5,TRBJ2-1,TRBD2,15,TGTGCCAGCAGCGCTAGCGGGGGGTCTTACAATGAGCAGTTCTTC,CASSASGGSYNEQFF
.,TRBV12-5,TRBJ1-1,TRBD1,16,TGTGCTAGTGGTTTGTTTCAGGGACAGGGATTGGGTGAAGCTTTCTTT,CASGLFQGQGLGEAFF
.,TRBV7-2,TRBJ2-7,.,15,TGTGCCAGCAGCCCGGCGGGGGCTCCCTCCTACGAGCAGTACTTC,CASSPAGAPSYEQYF
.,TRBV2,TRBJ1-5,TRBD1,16,TGTGCCAGCAGTCGGACAGGGGGGGCCCTCAATCAGCCCCAGCATTTT,CASSRTGGALNQPQHF
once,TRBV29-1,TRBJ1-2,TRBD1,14,TGCAGCGTCGGCGGACAGGGGGAGTACTATGGCTACACCTTC,CSVGGQGEYYGYTF
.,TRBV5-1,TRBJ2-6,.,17,TGCGCCAGCAGCTGGGGGCAGGTGGGCTCTGGGGCCAACGTCCTGACTTTC,CASSWGQVGSGANVLTF
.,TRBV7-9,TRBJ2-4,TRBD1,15,TGTGCCAGCAGCCCAGGTACAGGGGGATCGAACATTCAGTACTTC,CASSPGTGGSNIQYF
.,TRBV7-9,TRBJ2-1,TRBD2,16,TGTGCCAGCAGCACGGGGACTAGCGGGAGTGTAAATGAGCAGTTCTTC,CASSTGTSGSVNEQFF
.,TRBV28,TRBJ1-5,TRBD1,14,TGTGCCAGCAGTAAGAGGGGGCTGAGGCAGCCCCAGCATTTT,CASSKRGLRQPQHF
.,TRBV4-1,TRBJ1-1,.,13,TGCGCCAGCAGCCAACCCTTGAACACTGAAGCTTTCTTT,CASSQPLNTEAFF
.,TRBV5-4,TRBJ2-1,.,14,TGTGCCAGCAGCTTGGCCGCCGGGAGAACTGAGCAGTTCTTC,CASSLAAGRTEQFF
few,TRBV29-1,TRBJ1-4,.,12,TGCAGCGTGGTAGGACTGCGAGAAAAACTGTTTTTT,CSVVGLREKLFF
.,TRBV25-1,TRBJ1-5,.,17,TGTGCCAGCAGTGCCAGGGGTCCGGAATGGAGCAATCAGCCCCAGCATTTT,CASSARGPEWSNQPQHF
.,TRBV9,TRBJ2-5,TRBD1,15,TGTGCCAGCAGCGCTAGACTACAGGGGCAAGAGACCCAGTACTTC,CASSARLQGQETQYF
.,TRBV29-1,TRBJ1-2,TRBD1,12,TGCAGCGTTGATCAGGGGGACTATGGCTACACCTTC,CSVDQGDYGYTF
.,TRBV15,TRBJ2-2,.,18,TGTGCCACCAGCAGAGATATTCTTGACAGGACGAACACCGGGGAGCTGTTTTTT,CATSRDILDRTNTGELFF
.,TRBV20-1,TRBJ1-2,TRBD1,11,TGCAGTGCCTGGACAGGGGATGGCTACACCTTC,CSAWTGDGYTF
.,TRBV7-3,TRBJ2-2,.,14,TGTGCCAGCAGCCAGCGCGGTAACACCGGGGAGCTGTTTTTT,CASSQRGNTGELFF
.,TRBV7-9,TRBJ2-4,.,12,TGTGCCAGCAGCACACAGAAAAACATTCAGTACTTC,CASSTQKNIQYF
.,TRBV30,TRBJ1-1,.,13,TGTGCCTGGAGTCGAAGGGACATCACTGAAGCTTTCTTT,CAWSRRDITEAFF
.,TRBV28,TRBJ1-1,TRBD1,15,TGTGCCAGCAGTTTTTTAGGGACAGCGAACACTGAAGCTTTCTTT,CASSFLGTANTEAFF
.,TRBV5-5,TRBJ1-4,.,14,TGTGCCAGCAGCTTGGCTTCGGGGGATGAAAAACTGTTTTTT,CASSLASGDEKLFF
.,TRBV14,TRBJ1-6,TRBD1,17,TGTGCCAGCAGCCCGGCGGACAGGGGCCTTTATAATTCACCCCTCCACTTT,CASSPADRGLYNSPLHF
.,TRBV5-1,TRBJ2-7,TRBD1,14,TGCGCCAGCAGCGCCGGGACAGTTCAAAGGGAGCAGTACTTC,CASSAGTVQREQYF
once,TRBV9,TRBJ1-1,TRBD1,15,TGTGCCAGCAGCGTATCACAGGGGCCGAACACTGAAGCTTTCTTT,CASSVSQGPNTEAFF
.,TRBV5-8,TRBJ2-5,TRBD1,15,TGTGCCAGCAGCACAGGGGGCCGGGGGCAAGAGACCCAGTACTTC,CASSTGGRGQETQYF
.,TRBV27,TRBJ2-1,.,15,TGTGCCAGCAGTTCCAGGGAGGACGCCTACAATGAGCAGTTCTTC,CASSSREDAYNEQFF
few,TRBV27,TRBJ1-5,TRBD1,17,TGTGCCAGCAGTCCATCCGGGACAGGGAGGGTAAATCAGCCCCAGCATTTT,CASSPSGTGRVNQPQHF
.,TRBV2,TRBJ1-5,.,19,TGTGCCAGCAGCGACCCCGGAGCCGGGGAGACACCAGGCAATCAGCCCCAGCATTTT,CASSDPGAGETPGNQPQHF
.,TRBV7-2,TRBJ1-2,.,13,TGTGCCAGCAGCTTCGGACAATCCTATGGCTACACCTTC,CASSFGQSYGYTF
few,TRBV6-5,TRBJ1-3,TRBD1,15,TGTGCCAGCAGCCCAGACCAGGGGGCTGGAAACACCATATATTTT,CASSPDQGAGNTIYF
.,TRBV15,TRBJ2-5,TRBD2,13,TGTGCCACTCAGCGGGGGCCACAAGAGACCCAGTACTTC,CATQRGPQETQYF
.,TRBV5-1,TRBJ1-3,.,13,TGCGCCAGCAAGCAGGGTGGTGGAAACACCATATATTTT,CASKQGGGNTIYF
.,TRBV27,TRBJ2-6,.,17,TGTGCCAGCAGCCACAGGACCTCCAGCTCTGGGGCCAACGTCCTGACTTTC,CASSHRTSSSGANVLTF
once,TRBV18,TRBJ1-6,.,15,TGTGCCAGCTCACAGAGCACGTCCTATAATTCACCCCTCCACTTT,CASSQSTSYNSPLHF